This T cell receptor beta chain came from a study of beta chain features in type 1 diabetes. Study outcomes and limitations: TCRB CDR3s from Type 1 diabetes patients were moderately but significantly shorter in all four CD4+ subsets. When cDNA is sequenced, cells with high TCR expression could be over-represented. In comparison with healthy donors, patients had naive, central memory and Treg TCRB repertoires that appeared more similar.

Sequencing targeted expressed TCRB transcripts, as all isolated RNA had been reverse transcribed. Sequencing used immunoSEQ multiplex PCR; TCRdb keeps in-frame clones, though not all of them. The sample lists 240,000 or so clones; roughly 22% were seen once. Germline V gene lookup returns CDR1 ENHRY and CDR2 SYGVKD. The CDR3 spans 14 residues. With V trimmed by 4 bases and J by 1 base, 1 base remained unmatched. Of note for this clone: Its target is not known.

Source material: naive CD4+ T cells from blood. This clonotype was obtained from a woman aged 40 to 49 with type 1 diabetes. V and J are TRBV10-3 and TRBJ2-3, with 8 bases lining up with TRBD1. This CDR3 is CAISAGQGTDTQYF. The CDR3 nucleotides are TGTGCCATCAGTGCGGGACAGGGCACAGATACGCAGTATTTT.